The 31 T cell receptor beta chains below all came from one sample that was sequenced in a study of post-analysis software for immune sequencing data. Libraries were made from TCR beta cDNA, and they carried unique molecular identifiers. TCRdb redid the calling of the PCR reads with MiXCR, one entry per CDR3 protein. The sample comprises roughly 800,000 distinct CDR3 sequences, roughly 58% of which are singletons, and approximately 4.4% rests with the top ten. Whole-study findings and limits: Compared with controls, patients had more of roughly five TRBV segments, including TRBV5-6, TRBV5-1 and TRBV20-1.

No cognate antigen is known for these TCRs. Sequenced sample: blood. These receptors were obtained from a girl between 10 and 17 years old with multiple sclerosis.

The rearrangement uses TRBV20-1 and TRBJ1-1; 7 nucleotides agree with TRBD1. The ends lost 3 bases at V and 1 base at J; junction bases unmatched: 5. Germline V gene lookup returns CDR1 DFQATT and CDR2 SNEGSKA (reference sequence). This CDR3 contains 14 residues. The CDR3 protein is CSARKEGANTEAFF. The CDR3 region has the DNA TGCAGTGCTAGGAAAGAGGGGGCGAACACTGAAGCTTTCTTT.

The rearrangement links TRBV6-5 to TRBJ2-3; 9 bases map to TRBD2. Germline V gene sequence: CDR1 MNHEY, CDR2 SVGAGI. The CDR3 consists of 15 residues. The V gene end was trimmed by 6 bases and the J gene end by 4 bases; junction bases not matched to a gene: 8. The CDR3 here is CASRPGLARADTQYF. The DNA for the CDR3 is TGTGCCAGCAGACCCGGACTAGCGCGGGCAGATACGCAGTATTTT.

This clonotype has a single count. The V and J genes are TRBV12-3 or TRBV12-4 and TRBJ2-1; 11 positions agree with TRBD1. The CDR3 spans 15 residues. Trimming removed 6 bases from V and 9 bases from J; junction bases left unmatched: 10. The CDR3 nucleotides are TGTGCCAGCAGACCAGGGACAGGGGGGGTGGGTGAGCAGTTCTTC. It codes for CASRPGTGGVGEQFF.

The chain recombines TRBV25-1 with TRBJ1-1; D call uncertain. The CDR3 loop spans 12 amino acids. Per germline, CDR1 MGHDK and CDR2 SYGVNS. V was clipped by 3 bases and J by 8 bases, with 10 bases between them. The CDR3 region has the DNA TGTGCCAGCAGTGACGAGGGCGCCGAAGCTTTCTTT. This codes for CASSDEGAEAFF.

V gene TRBV29-1 combines with J gene TRBJ1-2; D uncertain. The CDR3 is 11 residues long. Germline V lookup: CDR1 SQVTM, CDR2 ANQGSEA. Trimming removed 4 bases at V and 5 bases at J, with 8 bases between. CDR3 protein: CSVGVGYGYTF. The CDR3 DNA is TGCAGCGTTGGCGTGGGTTATGGCTACACCTTC.

In the case of this clonotype: A read error may account for a junction end that differs from germline. This rearrangement joins TRBV30 to TRBJ2-5; perhaps TRBD2 as D (6 bases). The V gene's germline CDR1 is GTSNPN and CDR2 SVGIG (reference sequence). This CDR3 has 16 residues. Here the CDR3 DNA reads TGTGCCTGGAGGTTGGCGGGGCGACCAGATCAAGAGGCCCAGTACTTC. This gives the protein CAWRLAGRPDQEAQYF. The full variable domain, in which reference TRBV30 and TRBJ2-5 provide the parts outside the CDR3, is SQTIHQWPATLVQPVGSPLSLECTVEGTSNPNLYWYRQAAGRGLQLLFYSVGIGQISSEVPQNLSASRPQDRQFILSSKKLLLSDSGFYLCAWRLAGRPDQEAQYFGPGTRLLVL.

The V and J genes are TRBV12-3 or TRBV12-4 and TRBJ2-1; 7 positions agree with TRBD2. J was trimmed by 6 bases and V by 6 bases; bases with no gene match: 8. The CDR3 consists of 14 residues. The CDR3 nucleotides are TGTGCCAGCAGCCACACCGGGACTATCAATGAGCAGTTCTTC. Encoded protein: CASSHTGTINEQFF.

This sequence joins TRBV25-1 and TRBJ2-7, with D possibly matching TRBD2 (7 bases). The CDR3 totals 15 residues. The germline gives CDR1 MGHDK, CDR2 SYGVNS. V was trimmed by 5 bases and J by 5 bases, leaving 19 bases between them. In DNA form, the CDR3 reads TGTGCCAGCAGTAGAGGGGGGGCGCTTCCGAACGAGCAGTACTTC. Translation gives CASSRGGALPNEQYF.

The rearrangement uses TRBV7-6 and TRBJ1-6; tentative D call: TRBD1 (5 bases). CDR3 length: 15 amino acids. The germline V and J ends were trimmed by 1 base and 8 bases, with 12 bases remaining between them. Germline CDR1 and CDR2: SGHVS and FNYEAQ. Here the CDR3 reads CASSLGQGGDSPLHF. The CDR3 DNA sequence: TGTGCCAGCAGCTTAGGTCAGGGTGGAGATTCACCCCTCCACTTT.

The rearrangement joins TRBV6-5 to TRBJ2-7; D is undetermined. Trimming removed 5 bases from V and 0 bases from J, with 5 bases in between. CDR1 and CDR2 from the germline V gene are MNHEY and SVGAGI. The CDR3 spans 12 residues. This chain's CDR3 is CASSTNSYEQYF. CDR3 DNA sequence: TGTGCCAGCAGTACAAACTCCTACGAGCAGTACTTC.

The chain recombines TRBV12-3 or TRBV12-4 with TRBJ2-5; 7 bases are a match to TRBD1. The J call is doubtful: the DNA matches TRBJ2-7 better. This CDR3 region has 16 residues. CDR3: CASRRIDRATFSEQYF. CDR3 nucleotides: TGTGCCAGCAGGAGAATAGACAGGGCGACATTTAGCGAGCAGTACTTC.

In this sample, this clonotype turned up a few times. The V gene is TRBV20-1, the J gene TRBJ1-4, with 7 positions matching TRBD1. The germline V gene encodes CDR1 DFQATT and CDR2 SNEGSKA (reference sequence). V shed 4 bases, J shed 4 bases, and the junction held 0 bases outside the gene matches. The CDR3 totals 12 residues. CDR3 sequence reads: CSANRGNEKLFF. In DNA form, the CDR3 reads TGCAGTGCTAACAGGGGTAATGAAAAACTGTTTTTT.

The genes are TRBV7-2 and TRBJ1-5, with no clear D. V was trimmed by 2 bases and J by 6 bases, leaving 8 bases between them. The CDR3 totals 13 residues. Germline V gene sequence: CDR1 SGHTA, CDR2 FQGNSA. The CDR3 DNA sequence: TGTGCCAGCAGCTTAAAGGGTATTCAGCCCCAGCATTTT. Its protein is CASSLKGIQPQHF.

The V gene is TRBV2, the J gene TRBJ2-7; TRBD2 is a possible D gene (5 bases). Trimming took off 3 bases at V and 7 bases at J, with 19 bases between the two ends. There are 15 residues in the CDR3. Germline CDR1 reads SNHLY; CDR2 reads FYNNEI. The CDR3 sequence is CASSDIGRGSGEQYF. CDR3 coding DNA: TGTGCCAGCAGTGATATTGGACGCGGGTCGGGGGAGCAGTACTTC.

The gene calls are TRBV2 and TRBJ2-7, with D uncertain. Between the trimmed V and J ends, which lost 4 bases and 2 bases, there was a span of 15 bases. This CDR3 is built from 15 residues. From germline, CDR1 is SNHLY and CDR2 FYNNEI. CDR3 sequence reads: CASSGKGLATYEQYF. The CDR3 bases are TGTGCCAGCAGTGGTAAGGGTCTTGCGACCTACGAGCAGTACTTC.

The chain combines TRBV20-1 with TRBJ2-3; D could derive from TRBD1 or TRBD2 (5 bases each). V shed 1 base and J shed 0 bases, with 14 bases lying between them. The germline CDR1 and CDR2 sequences are DFQATT and SNEGSKA (reference sequence). The CDR3 has 16 residues. The CDR3 DNA reads TGCAGTGCTAGAGGGGGGACGGCTGCTAGCACAGATACGCAGTATTTT. Protein product: CSARGGTAASTDTQYF.

V is TRBV5-1 and J is TRBJ2-5, with D possibly being TRBD2 (5 bases). CDR1 and CDR2 from the germline V gene are SGHRS and YFSETQ. The CDR3 is 15 residues long. V lost 0 bases and J lost 1, with 10 bases in between. This chain's CDR3 is CASSLDPSSQETQYF. The CDR3 DNA reads TGCGCCAGCAGCTTGGATCCTAGCAGCCAAGAGACCCAGTACTTC. Together with reference TRBV5-1 and TRBJ2-5, the CDR3 gives the full variable domain: KAGVTQTPRYLIKTRGQQVTLSCSPISGHRSVSWYQQTPGQGLQFLFEYFSETQRNKGNFPGRFSGRQFSNSRSEMNVSTLELGDSALYLCASSLDPSSQETQYFGPGTRLLVL.

The rearrangement uses TRBV20-1 and TRBJ2-5, with D possibly being TRBD1 (7 bases). V gave up 0 bases and J gave up 2 bases, with 13 bases separating them. The germline CDR1 and CDR2 sequences are DFQATT and SNEGSKA (reference sequence). CDR3 length: 15 residues. CDR3 protein: CSARDPRGAQETQYF. CDR3 bases: TGCAGTGCTAGAGATCCCAGGGGGGCACAAGAGACCCAGTACTTC.

The V and J genes are TRBV4-1 and TRBJ1-1; D gene uncertain. The CDR3 runs 16 residues. Germline V gene lookup returns CDR1 MGHRA and CDR2 YSYEKL. V lost 0 bases to trimming and J lost 6 bases, with 17 bases between them. CDR3 region: CASSQDPLIVDAEAFF. Written as DNA, the CDR3 is TGCGCCAGCAGCCAAGATCCCCTTATAGTGGACGCTGAAGCTTTCTTT.

The V call is TRBV7-2, the J call TRBJ1-2; D ambiguous. Germline V gives CDR1 SGHTA, CDR2 FQGNSA. V lost 1 base and J 6 bases, leaving 9 bases between the germline ends. This CDR3 is built from 13 residues. CDR3 DNA: TGTGCCAGCAGCTTAGATACGGCCCATGGCTACACCTTC. Its translation: CASSLDTAHGYTF.

V is TRBV7-6 and J is TRBJ1-2, with 8 bases fitting TRBD1. Germline-derived CDR1 and CDR2 are SGHVS and FNYEAQ. Unmatched junction bases numbered 13, after V lost 7 bases and J lost 0 bases. The CDR3 sequence is 17 residues long. The CDR3 reads CASTAYIQGAANYGYTF. The CDR3 coding sequence is TGTGCCAGCACCGCTTATATCCAGGGGGCGGCTAACTATGGCTACACCTTC.

This clonotype was detected a few times. The V gene is TRBV10-3, the J gene TRBJ2-4; no definite D call. The CDR3 consists of 18 residues. V lost 3 bases and J 0 bases, leaving 18 bases between the germline ends. Germline V CDR1 and CDR2: ENHRY, SYGVKD. The chain's CDR3 is CAISDGPDSYAAKNIQYF. The DNA for the CDR3 is TGTGCCATCAGTGATGGGCCCGATAGCTATGCAGCCAAAAACATTCAGTACTTC.

V and J are TRBV20-1 and TRBJ2-1; D might be TRBD1 (6 bases). The last part of the DNA fits TRBJ2-7 better; the J call may be wrong. The V gene's germline CDR1 is DFQATT and CDR2 SNEGSKA (reference sequence). The CDR3 loop spans 14 amino acids. The CDR3 protein is CSARRAGEIYEQYF. In DNA, the CDR3 is TGCAGTGCTAGAAGGGCAGGGGAAATCTACGAGCAGTACTTC.

The chain employs TRBV4-1 and TRBJ1-6; D gene ambiguous. CDR1 is MGHRA and CDR2 is YSYEKL in the germline V gene. The CDR3 extends over 14 amino acids. The germline V and J ends were trimmed by 5 bases and 9 bases, with 14 bases remaining between them. The DNA for the CDR3 is TGCGCCAGCAGCGAGTTGGTCGAGAGTTCACCCCTCCACTTT. Translated, it gives CASSELVESSPLHF.

This chain links TRBV29-1 with TRBJ1-2; tentatively, D is TRBD1 (6 bases). Germline CDR1 reads SQVTM; CDR2 reads ANQGSEA. The CDR3 contains 12 residues. Trimming cost V 6 bases and J 9 bases, with 17 bases left between them. In DNA form, the CDR3 reads TGCAGCGTCTCTAACAGGGCGCAAAGCTACACCTTC. The encoded protein is CSVSNRAQSYTF.

The J gene is TRBJ2-3, the V gene TRBV5-1; 11 nucleotides agree with TRBD1. The germline V gene encodes CDR1 SGHRS and CDR2 YFSETQ. V was pared by 6 bases and J by 0 bases, with 9 bases of the junction left unmatched. The CDR3 is made up of 17 amino acids. In DNA form, the CDR3 reads TGCGCCAGCAAGGCAGGACAGGGGGCTCTCAGCACAGATACGCAGTATTTT. Its translation: CASKAGQGALSTDTQYF.

The V gene is TRBV7-9, the J gene TRBJ2-5; D may match TRBD1 or TRBD2 (7 bases each). The CDR3 is made up of 16 amino acids. In germline, CDR1 is SEHNR, CDR2 FQNEAQ (reference sequence). V gave up 5 bases and J gave up 5 bases, with 21 bases separating them. The CDR3 nucleotides are TGTGCCAGCAGCCAGGGGGGGACTTCGGTAACGGAGACCCAGTACTTC. Its translation is CASSQGGTSVTETQYF.

The J gene is TRBJ2-5, the V gene TRBV20-1, with TRBD2 matching 9 bases. Germline lookup yields CDR1 DFQATT and CDR2 SNEGSKA (reference sequence). The CDR3 sequence is 15 residues long. After removal of 3 bases from V and 5 bases from J, the junction contained 10 bases not matched to a gene. CDR3 in DNA: TGCAGTGCTAGGTCCGGGACTAGCTTAGGGGAGACCCAGTACTTC. Protein: CSARSGTSLGETQYF.

The table lists this clonotype with a few counts. The J gene is TRBJ2-1, the V gene TRBV20-1, with 7 bases lining up with TRBD1. The germline V gene encodes CDR1 DFQATT and CDR2 SNEGSKA (reference sequence). J lost 5 bases, V lost 6 bases, and 7 bases had no gene match. The CDR3 consists of 13 residues. CDR3 in amino acids: CSALRQGHNEQFF. CDR3 DNA: TGCAGTGCCCTACGACAGGGCCACAATGAGCAGTTCTTC.

This clonotype has a count of ten or more. V gene TRBV20-1 combines with J gene TRBJ1-2; the D is unclear. CDR3 size: 15 residues. Germline V lookup: CDR1 DFQATT, CDR2 SNEGSKA (reference sequence). V was clipped by 0 bases and J by 3 bases, with 14 bases between them. In DNA form, the CDR3 reads TGCAGTGCTAGAGACCCGGCCTTCTCGGACTATGGCTACACCTTC. It yields the protein CSARDPAFSDYGYTF.

The V and J genes are TRBV16 and TRBJ2-3; no clear D. The CDR3 consists of 15 residues. Trimming took off 0 bases at V and 4 bases at J, with 11 bases between the two ends. Germline loops: CDR1 KGHSY, CDR2 FQNENV. Here the CDR3 reads CASSQSFRVPDTQYF. CDR3 DNA sequence: TGTGCCAGCAGCCAATCTTTCCGGGTCCCAGATACGCAGTATTTT.